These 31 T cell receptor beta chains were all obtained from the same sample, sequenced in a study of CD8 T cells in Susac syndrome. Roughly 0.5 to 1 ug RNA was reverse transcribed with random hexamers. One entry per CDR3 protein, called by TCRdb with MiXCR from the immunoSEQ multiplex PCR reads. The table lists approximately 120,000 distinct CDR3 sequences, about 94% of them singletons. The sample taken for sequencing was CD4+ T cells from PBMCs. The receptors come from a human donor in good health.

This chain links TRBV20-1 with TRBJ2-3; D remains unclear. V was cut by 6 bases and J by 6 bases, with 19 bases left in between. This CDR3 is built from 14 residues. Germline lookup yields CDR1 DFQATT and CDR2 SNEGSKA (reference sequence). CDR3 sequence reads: CSAGAGHYGDTQYF. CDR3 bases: TGCAGTGCCGGCGCCGGGCATTATGGGGATACGCAGTATTTT.

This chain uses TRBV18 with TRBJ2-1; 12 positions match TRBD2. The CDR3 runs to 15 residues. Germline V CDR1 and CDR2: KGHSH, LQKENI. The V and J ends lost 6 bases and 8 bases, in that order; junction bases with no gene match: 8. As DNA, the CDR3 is TGTGCCAGCTCCCTAGGACTAGCGGGAATCGATGAGCAGTTCTTC. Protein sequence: CASSLGLAGIDEQFF.

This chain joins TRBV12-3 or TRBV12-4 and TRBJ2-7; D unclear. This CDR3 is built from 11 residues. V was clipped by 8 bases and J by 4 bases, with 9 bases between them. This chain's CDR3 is CASRRWYEQYF. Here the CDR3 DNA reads TGTGCCAGCCGTCGGTGGTACGAGCAGTACTTC.

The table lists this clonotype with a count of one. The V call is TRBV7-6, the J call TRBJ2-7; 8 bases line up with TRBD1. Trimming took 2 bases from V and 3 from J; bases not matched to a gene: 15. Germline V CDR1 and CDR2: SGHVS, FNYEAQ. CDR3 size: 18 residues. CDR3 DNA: TGTGCCAGCAGCTTATCGATGGCTGGACACGGGACAGGCTACGAGCAGTACTTC. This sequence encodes CASSLSMAGHGTGYEQYF.

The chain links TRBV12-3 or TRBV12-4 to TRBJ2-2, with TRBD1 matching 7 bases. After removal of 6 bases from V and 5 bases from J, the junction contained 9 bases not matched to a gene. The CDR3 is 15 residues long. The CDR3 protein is CASSSRQGGTGELFF. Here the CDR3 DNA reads TGTGCCAGCAGCTCTAGACAGGGCGGTACCGGGGAGCTGTTTTTT.

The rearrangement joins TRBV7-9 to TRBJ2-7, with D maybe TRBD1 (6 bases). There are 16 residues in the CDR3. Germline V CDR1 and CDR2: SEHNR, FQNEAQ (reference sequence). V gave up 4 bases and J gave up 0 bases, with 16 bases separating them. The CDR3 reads CASSSTMTGSSYEQYF. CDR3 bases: TGTGCCAGCAGCTCTACCATGACAGGCAGCTCCTACGAGCAGTACTTC.

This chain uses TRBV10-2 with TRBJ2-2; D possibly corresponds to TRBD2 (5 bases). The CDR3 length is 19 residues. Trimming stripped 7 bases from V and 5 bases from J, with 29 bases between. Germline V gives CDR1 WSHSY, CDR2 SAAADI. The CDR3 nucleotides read TGCGCCAGCACTATAAGTGAGGGTGTTATTGGCGGAAGGACCGGGGAGCTGTTTTTT. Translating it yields CASTISEGVIGGRTGELFF.

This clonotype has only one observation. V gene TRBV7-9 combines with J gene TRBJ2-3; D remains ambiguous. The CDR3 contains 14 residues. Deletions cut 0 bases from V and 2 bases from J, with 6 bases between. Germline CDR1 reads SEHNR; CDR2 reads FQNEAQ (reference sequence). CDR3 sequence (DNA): TGTGCCAGCAGCTTAGCGAAGGCCACAGATACGCAGTATTTT. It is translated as CASSLAKATDTQYF.

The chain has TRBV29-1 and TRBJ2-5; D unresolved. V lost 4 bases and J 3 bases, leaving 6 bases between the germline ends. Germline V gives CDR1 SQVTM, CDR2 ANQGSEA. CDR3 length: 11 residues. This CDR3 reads CSVVREETQYF. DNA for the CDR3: TGCAGCGTTGTTCGGGAAGAGACCCAGTACTTC.

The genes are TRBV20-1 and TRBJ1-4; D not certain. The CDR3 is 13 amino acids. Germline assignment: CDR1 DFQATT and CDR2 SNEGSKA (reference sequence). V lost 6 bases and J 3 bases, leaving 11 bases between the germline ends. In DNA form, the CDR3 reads TGCAGTGCCAGGTTGGGGTCTAATGAAAAACTGTTTTTT. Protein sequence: CSARLGSNEKLFF.

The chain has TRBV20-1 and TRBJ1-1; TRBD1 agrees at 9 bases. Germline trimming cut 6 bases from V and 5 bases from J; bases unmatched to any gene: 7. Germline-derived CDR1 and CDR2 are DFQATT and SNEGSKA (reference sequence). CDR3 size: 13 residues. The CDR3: CSAPGQGRTEAFF. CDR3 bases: TGCAGTGCACCCGGACAGGGGAGAACTGAAGCTTTCTTT.

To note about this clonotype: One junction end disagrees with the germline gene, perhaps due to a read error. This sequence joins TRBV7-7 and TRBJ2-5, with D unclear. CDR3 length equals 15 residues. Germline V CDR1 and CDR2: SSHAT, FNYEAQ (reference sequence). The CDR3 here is CASSLGLGSGETQYF. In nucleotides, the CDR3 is TGTGCTAGCAGCTTAGGTTTGGGGTCGGGAGAGACCCAGTACTTC.

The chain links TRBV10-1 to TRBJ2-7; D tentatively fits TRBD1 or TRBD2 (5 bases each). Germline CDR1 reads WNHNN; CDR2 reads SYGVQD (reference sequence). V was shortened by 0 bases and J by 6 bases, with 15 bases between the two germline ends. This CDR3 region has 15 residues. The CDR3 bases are TGCGCCAGCAGTGAGTCGGGACCCGTCTACGGCGAGCAGTACTTC. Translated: CASSESGPVYGEQYF.

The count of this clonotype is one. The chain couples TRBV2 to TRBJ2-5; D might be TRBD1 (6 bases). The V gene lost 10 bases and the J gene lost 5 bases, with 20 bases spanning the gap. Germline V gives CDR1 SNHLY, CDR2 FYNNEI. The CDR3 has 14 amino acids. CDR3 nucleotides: TGTGCCACTTACAGGGTCGGGGCCGGCGAGACCCAGTACTTC. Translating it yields CATYRVGAGETQYF.

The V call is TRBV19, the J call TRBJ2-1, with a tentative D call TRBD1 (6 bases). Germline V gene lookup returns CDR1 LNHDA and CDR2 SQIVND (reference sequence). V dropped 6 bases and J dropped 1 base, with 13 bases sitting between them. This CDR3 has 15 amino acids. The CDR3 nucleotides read TGTGCCAGTAGGCTAAACAGGGAGTCCTACAATGAGCAGTTCTTC. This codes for CASRLNRESYNEQFF. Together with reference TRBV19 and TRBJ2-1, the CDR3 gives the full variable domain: DGGITQSPKYLFRKEGQNVTLSCEQNLNHDAMYWYRQDPGQGLRLIYYSQIVNDFQKGDIAEGYSVSREKKESFPLTVTSAQKNPTAFYLCASRLNRESYNEQFFGPGTRLTVL.

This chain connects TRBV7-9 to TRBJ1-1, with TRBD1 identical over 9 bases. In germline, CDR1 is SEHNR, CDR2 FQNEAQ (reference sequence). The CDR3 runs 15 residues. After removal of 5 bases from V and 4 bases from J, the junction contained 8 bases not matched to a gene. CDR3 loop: CASSQQGAGSTEAFF. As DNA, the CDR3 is TGTGCCAGCAGCCAACAGGGGGCCGGGAGCACTGAAGCTTTCTTT. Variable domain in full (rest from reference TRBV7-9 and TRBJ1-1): DTGVSQNPRHKITKRGQNVTFRCDPISEHNRLYWYRQTLGQGPEFLTYFQNEAQLEKSRLLSDRFSAERPKGSFSTLEIQRTEQGDSAMYLCASSQQGAGSTEAFFGQGTRLTVV.

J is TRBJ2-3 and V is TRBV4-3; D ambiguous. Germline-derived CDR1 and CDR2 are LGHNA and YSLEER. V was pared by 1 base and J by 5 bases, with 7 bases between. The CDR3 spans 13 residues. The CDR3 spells CASSQGARDTQYF. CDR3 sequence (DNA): TGCGCCAGCAGCCAAGGAGCGAGAGATACGCAGTATTTT.

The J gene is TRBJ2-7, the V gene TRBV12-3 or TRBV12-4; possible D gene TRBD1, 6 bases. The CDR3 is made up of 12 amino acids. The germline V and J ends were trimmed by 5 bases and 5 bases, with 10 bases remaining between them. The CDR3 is CASSMDSHEQYF. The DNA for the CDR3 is TGTGCCAGCAGTATGGACAGCCACGAGCAGTACTTC.

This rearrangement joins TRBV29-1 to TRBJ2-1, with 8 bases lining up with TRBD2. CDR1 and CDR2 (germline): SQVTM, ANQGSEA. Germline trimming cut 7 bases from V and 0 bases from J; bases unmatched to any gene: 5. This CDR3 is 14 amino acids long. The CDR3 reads CSGILAASYNEQFF. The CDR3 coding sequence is TGCAGCGGGATACTAGCGGCCTCCTACAATGAGCAGTTCTTC.

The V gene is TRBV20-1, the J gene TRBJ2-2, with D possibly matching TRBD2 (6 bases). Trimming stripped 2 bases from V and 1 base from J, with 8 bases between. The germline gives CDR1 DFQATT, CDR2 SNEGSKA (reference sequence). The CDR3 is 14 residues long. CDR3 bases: TGCAGTGCTAGACAGGGACTGAACACCGGGGAGCTGTTTTTT. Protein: CSARQGLNTGELFF.

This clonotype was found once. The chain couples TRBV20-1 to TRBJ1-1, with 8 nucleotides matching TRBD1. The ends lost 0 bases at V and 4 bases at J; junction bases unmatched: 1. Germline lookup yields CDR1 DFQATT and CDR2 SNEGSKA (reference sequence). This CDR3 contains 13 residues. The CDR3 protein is CSARDTGGTEAFF. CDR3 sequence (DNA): TGCAGTGCTAGAGATACAGGGGGCACTGAAGCTTTCTTT.

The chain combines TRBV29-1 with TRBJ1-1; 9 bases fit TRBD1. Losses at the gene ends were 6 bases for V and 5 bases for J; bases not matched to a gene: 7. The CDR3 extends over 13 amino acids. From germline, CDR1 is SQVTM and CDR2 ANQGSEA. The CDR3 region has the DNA TGCAGCGTCCGGACAGGGGTTGATACTGAAGCTTTCTTT. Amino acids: CSVRTGVDTEAFF.

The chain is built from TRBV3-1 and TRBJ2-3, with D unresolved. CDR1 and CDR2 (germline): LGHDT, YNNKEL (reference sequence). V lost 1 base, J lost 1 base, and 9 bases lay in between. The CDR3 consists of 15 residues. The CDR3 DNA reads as TGTGCCAGCAGCCAAGTGGGAATTGGCACAGATACGCAGTATTTT. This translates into CASSQVGIGTDTQYF.

In DNA form, the CDR3 reads TGTGCCAGCAGCTTAGATGGGGCCTCCTACAATGAGCAGTTCTTC. Translating gives CASSLDGASYNEQFF. V usage is TRBV11-2 and J usage is TRBJ2-1, with D tentatively TRBD1 (5 bases). This CDR3 comprises 15 residues. Per germline, CDR1 SGHAT and CDR2 FQNNGV. The V and J ends lost 0 bases and 0 bases respectively, with 6 bases between them.

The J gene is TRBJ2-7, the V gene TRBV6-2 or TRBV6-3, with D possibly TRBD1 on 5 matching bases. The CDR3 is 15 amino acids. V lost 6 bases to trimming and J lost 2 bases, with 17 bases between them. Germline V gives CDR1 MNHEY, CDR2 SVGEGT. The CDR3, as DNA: TGTGCCAGCAGCCCCTGGGGCAGAAGACCCTACGAGCAGTACTTC. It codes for CASSPWGRRPYEQYF.

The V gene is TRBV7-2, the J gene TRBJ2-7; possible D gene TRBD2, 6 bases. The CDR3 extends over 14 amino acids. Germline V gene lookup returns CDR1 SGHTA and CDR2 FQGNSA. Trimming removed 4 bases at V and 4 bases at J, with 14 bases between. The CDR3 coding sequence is TGTGCCAGCAGCTCGGGAGTGGGGGGTTACGAGCAGTACTTC. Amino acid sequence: CASSSGVGGYEQYF.

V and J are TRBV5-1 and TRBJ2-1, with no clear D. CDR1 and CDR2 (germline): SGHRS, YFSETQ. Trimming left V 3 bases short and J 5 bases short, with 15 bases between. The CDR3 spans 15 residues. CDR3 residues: CASSSEGQAHNEQFF. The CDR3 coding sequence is TGCGCCAGCAGCTCCGAAGGCCAGGCTCACAATGAGCAGTTCTTC.

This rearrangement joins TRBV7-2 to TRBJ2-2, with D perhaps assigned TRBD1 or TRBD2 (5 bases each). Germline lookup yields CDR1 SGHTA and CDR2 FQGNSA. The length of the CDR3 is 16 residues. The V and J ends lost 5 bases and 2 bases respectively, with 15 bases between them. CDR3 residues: CASSQPGARNTGELFF. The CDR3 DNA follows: TGTGCCAGCAGCCAGCCCGGGGCCAGAAACACCGGGGAGCTGTTTTTT.

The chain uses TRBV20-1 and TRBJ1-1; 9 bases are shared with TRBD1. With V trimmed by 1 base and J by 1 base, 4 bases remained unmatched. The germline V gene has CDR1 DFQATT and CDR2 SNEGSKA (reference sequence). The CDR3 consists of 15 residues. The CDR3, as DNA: TGCAGTGCTAGAGCGCCGGGACAGGGGAACACTGAAGCTTTCTTT. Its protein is CSARAPGQGNTEAFF.

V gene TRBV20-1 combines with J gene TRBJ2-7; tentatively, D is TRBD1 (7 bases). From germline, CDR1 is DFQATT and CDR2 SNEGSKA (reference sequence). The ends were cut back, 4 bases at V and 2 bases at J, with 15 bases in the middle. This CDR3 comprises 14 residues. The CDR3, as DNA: TGCAGTGCTAAGACCGCGGGACAGACCTACGAGCAGTACTTC. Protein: CSAKTAGQTYEQYF.

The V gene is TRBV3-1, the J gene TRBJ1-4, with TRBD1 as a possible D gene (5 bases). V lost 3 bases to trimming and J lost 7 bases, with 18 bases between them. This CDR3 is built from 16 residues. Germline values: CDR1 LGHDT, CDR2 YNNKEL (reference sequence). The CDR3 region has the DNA TGTGCCAGCAGCCAGTCCCCGGGACGCCAAAGTGAAAAACTGTTTTTT. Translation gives CASSQSPGRQSEKLFF.